The 14 T cell receptor beta chains listed next were all sequenced from one sample in a study of T cells in Graves' hyperthyroidism and ophthalmopathy. RNA transcripts gave rise to amplified TCR beta CDR3 regions. Primed by the HTBI set, a first-round RT-PCR was run on the TCR CDR3. TCRdb independently ran MiXCR on the multiplex PCR reads; one entry per CDR3 protein. Among some 560,000 distinct CDR3 sequences listed, around 15% were seen once. Material for sequencing was blood. These receptors were collected from a woman in her forties with Graves' hyperthyroidism.

CDR3: CASSPRSPSGTSYEQYF. CDR3 bases: TGTGCCAGCTCACCACGAAGTCCTAGCGGGACCTCCTACGAGCAGTACTTC. This rearrangement joins TRBV18 to TRBJ2-7; 9 bases are shared with TRBD2. CDR1 and CDR2 (germline): KGHSH, LQKENI. There are 17 residues in the CDR3. V was clipped by 1 base and J by 0 bases; unmatched bases: 7.

J is TRBJ2-5 and V is TRBV7-9; the match to TRBD2 covers 10 bases. The germline gives CDR1 SEHNR, CDR2 FQNEAQ (reference sequence). With 7 bases clipped from V and 5 bases from J, the junction kept 10 bases outside the gene matches. The CDR3 is made up of 15 amino acids. The CDR3 nucleotides are TGTGCCAGCACAAGCCGAGCGGGAGGGCTCGAGACCCAGTACTTC. Its translation is CASTSRAGGLETQYF.

This clonotype was recorded a few times. The V call is TRBV20-1, the J call TRBJ2-2; D not certain. Germline V lookup: CDR1 DFQATT, CDR2 SNEGSKA (reference sequence). The CDR3 loop spans 16 amino acids. V lost 3 bases, J lost 0 bases, and 14 bases lay in between. The CDR3 DNA sequence: TGCAGTGCTAGTAGACGGAAGAAATCGAACACCGGGGAGCTGTTTTTT. As protein: CSASRRKKSNTGELFF.

This chain joins TRBV30 and TRBJ2-3; 12 bases fit TRBD2. Germline assignment: CDR1 GTSNPN and CDR2 SVGIG (reference sequence). The CDR3 consists of 15 residues. With V trimmed by 3 bases and J by 2 bases, 3 bases remained unmatched. The CDR3 loop reads CAWRLAGGVTDTQYF. CDR3 nucleotides: TGTGCCTGGAGACTAGCGGGAGGTGTCACAGATACGCAGTATTTT.

This clonotype was picked up many times. The chain has TRBV7-9 and TRBJ2-5; weak D call: TRBD2 (6 bases). Germline CDR1 is SEHNR and CDR2 is FQNEAQ (reference sequence). The CDR3 is 16 residues long. V was trimmed by 5 bases and J by 4 bases, leaving 20 bases between them. CDR3: CASSHRIPGEGETQYF. CDR3 coding DNA: TGTGCCAGCAGCCATCGAATTCCGGGGGAAGGAGAGACCCAGTACTTC.

This clonotype appeared many times. The gene calls are TRBV28 and TRBJ2-5; D is unclear. Deletions cut 2 bases from V and 3 bases from J, with 10 bases between. The CDR3 contains 14 residues. Germline assignment: CDR1 MDHEN and CDR2 SYDVKM. The CDR3 spells CASSLRRIEETQYF. The CDR3 coding sequence is TGTGCCAGCAGTTTAAGGCGGATTGAAGAGACCCAGTACTTC.

This clonotype was detected many times. The chain uses TRBV28 and TRBJ1-2; 12 bases line up with TRBD1. The germline V gene has CDR1 MDHEN and CDR2 SYDVKM. Trimming cost V 5 bases and J 8 bases; bases outside gene matches: 6. This CDR3 is built from 14 residues. The CDR3: CASSPGQGAQGYTF. Written as DNA, the CDR3 is TGTGCCAGCAGTCCGGGACAGGGGGCGCAAGGCTACACCTTC.

This clonotype was counted at least ten times. The V call is TRBV20-1, the J call TRBJ2-7, with no clear D. The V gene's germline CDR1 is DFQATT and CDR2 SNEGSKA (reference sequence). V was cut by 2 bases and J by 3 bases, with 8 bases left in between. The CDR3 has 12 residues. Here the CDR3 DNA reads TGCAGTGCTAGACGGACGGACTACGAGCAGTACTTC. Translated, it gives CSARRTDYEQYF.

This clonotype was seen once. V and J are TRBV27 and TRBJ2-5; TRBD2 aligns across 7 bases. V was pared by 4 bases and J by 4 bases, with 3 bases of the junction left unmatched. This CDR3 contains 13 residues. Germline V lookup: CDR1 MNHEY, CDR2 SMNVEV (reference sequence). The CDR3 DNA reads as TGTGCCAGCAGTTGGGGGGGTAGAGAGACCCAGTACTTC. Protein sequence: CASSWGGRETQYF.

The chain combines TRBV9 with TRBJ2-1; TRBD2 matches 11 bases. Unmatched junction bases numbered 6, after V lost 2 bases and J lost 8 bases. This CDR3 is built from 15 residues. Germline lookup yields CDR1 SGDLS and CDR2 YYNGEE. The DNA of the CDR3 is TGTGCCAGCAGCGTGATAGCGGGAGGGCCGGATGAGCAGTTCTTC. As protein: CASSVIAGGPDEQFF.

This clonotype has just a few counts. The chain is built from TRBV28 and TRBJ1-2, with 7 bases lining up with TRBD1. The V and J ends lost 3 bases and 2 bases, in that order; junction bases with no gene match: 6. The germline gives CDR1 MDHEN, CDR2 SYDVKM. The CDR3 is 15 residues long. The CDR3 coding sequence is TGTGCCAGCAGTTTTAAGGGAGGGGGCAACTATGGCTACACCTTC. Protein: CASSFKGGGNYGYTF.

This clonotype was seen many times. The chain combines TRBV5-1 with TRBJ2-7, with a weak D call TRBD1 (5 bases). Germline CDR1 reads SGHRS; CDR2 reads YFSETQ. V was trimmed by 1 base and J by 2 bases, leaving 10 bases between them. The CDR3 covers 14 residues. The CDR3 nucleotides read TGCGCCAGCAGCTTGACAGGCCTTACCTACGAGCAGTACTTC. Protein product: CASSLTGLTYEQYF.

The chain carries TRBV15 and TRBJ2-3; the match to TRBD2 covers 13 bases. J lost 3 bases, V lost 0 bases, and 6 bases had no gene match. CDR3 length equals 18 residues. Germline CDR1 and CDR2: LNHNV and YYDKDF (reference sequence). The CDR3 nucleotides read TGTGCCACCAGCAGAGAACTAGCGGGAGGGCCAGAAACAGATACGCAGTATTTT. As protein: CATSRELAGGPETDTQYF.

V usage is TRBV4-2 and J usage is TRBJ1-4, with D possibly TRBD1 on 5 matching bases. Germline CDR1 reads LGHNA; CDR2 reads YNFKEQ. This CDR3 is 16 amino acids long. The V and J ends lost 4 bases and 4 bases respectively, with 16 bases between them. The CDR3 coding sequence is TGTGCCAGCAGCCCCCGGCCCGGAGGGGATAATGAAAAACTGTTTTTT. It codes for CASSPRPGGDNEKLFF.